These 8 T cell receptor beta chains came from one sample sequenced in a study of cytomegalovirus exposure and HLA in healthy donors. The primer mix had 60 Vbeta and 13 Jbeta primers. Sequencing used immunoSEQ multiplex PCR; TCRdb keeps in-frame clones, though not all of them. The table lists tens of thousands of clones. The sequencing sample was made of PBMCs. The receptors were gathered from a man aged 25-45 years in good health and CMV-seronegative.

The V and J genes are TRBV5-1 and TRBJ1-1, with D possibly TRBD1 on 5 matching bases. The germline V gene has CDR1 SGHRS and CDR2 YFSETQ. This CDR3 has 13 residues. The ends were cut back, 6 bases at V and 1 base at J, with 10 bases in the middle. The CDR3 protein is CASIDQGNTEAFF. For the CDR3, the DNA is TGCGCCAGCATTGATCAGGGGAACACTGAAGCTTTCTTT.

The chain uses TRBV4-3 and TRBJ2-3; D gene uncertain. V lost 1 base, J lost 6 bases, and 5 bases lay in between. Germline CDR1 is LGHNA and CDR2 is YSLEER. The CDR3 has 12 residues. The CDR3 bases are TGCGCCAGCAGCCAAGGAGCGGATACGCAGTATTTT. Its translation is CASSQGADTQYF.

J is TRBJ1-2 and V is TRBV7-9, with 7 bases that match TRBD1. The CDR3 is 12 amino acids. V lost 2 bases and J lost 8; bases outside the gene matches: 2. The germline gives CDR1 SEHNR, CDR2 FQNEAQ (reference sequence). DNA for the CDR3: TGTGCCAGCAGCTTAAAGGGGGCCGGCTACACCTTC. Protein: CASSLKGAGYTF.

This sequence joins TRBV6-5 and TRBJ1-2; 9 positions match TRBD1. Per germline, CDR1 MNHEY and CDR2 SVGAGI. Losses at the gene ends were 5 bases for V and 4 bases for J; bases not matched to a gene: 2. The CDR3 consists of 13 residues. CDR3 sequence (DNA): TGTGCCAGCAGTGGGACAGGGCGCTATGGCTACACCTTC. Protein sequence: CASSGTGRYGYTF.

The genes are TRBV7-7 and TRBJ2-2; tentatively, D is TRBD2 (6 bases). Looked up from germline, CDR1 is SSHAT and CDR2 is FNYEAQ (reference sequence). The germline V and J ends were trimmed by 3 bases and 4 bases, with 15 bases remaining between them. The CDR3 has 16 amino acids. CDR3 DNA sequence: TGTGCCAGCAGCTTCGGGCGGGACCTCGGCACCGGGGAGCTGTTTTTT. Protein sequence: CASSFGRDLGTGELFF. Variable domain in full (rest from reference TRBV7-7 and TRBJ2-2): GAGVSQSPRYKVTKRGQDVTLRCDPISSHATLYWYQQALGQGPEFLTYFNYEAQPDKSGLPSDRFSAERPEGSISTLTIQRTEQRDSAMYRCASSFGRDLGTGELFFGEGSRLTVL.

The chain links TRBV7-9 to TRBJ2-1; 8 nucleotides line up with TRBD1. Germline V gene lookup returns CDR1 SEHNR and CDR2 FQNEAQ (reference sequence). There are 14 residues in the CDR3. V gave up 2 bases and J gave up 7 bases; unmatched junction bases: 4. This chain's CDR3 is CASSLTGGGNEQFF. Here the CDR3 DNA reads TGTGCCAGCAGCTTAACAGGGGGTGGGAATGAGCAGTTCTTC.

CDR3 loop: CASSRGTGGFGELFF. Written as DNA, the CDR3 is TGTGCCAGCAGCCGTGGGACAGGGGGCTTCGGGGAGCTGTTTTTT. The J gene is TRBJ2-2, the V gene TRBV6-5, with 12 bases that match TRBD1. V trimming: 6 bases; J trimming: 7 bases; junction bases outside the gene matches: 6. The CDR3 contains 15 residues. Germline V gene lookup returns CDR1 MNHEY and CDR2 SVGAGI.

This CDR3 reads CASSVTFAGYEQYF. The CDR3 nucleotides are TGTGCCAGTAGTGTGACTTTCGCGGGCTACGAGCAGTACTTC. The chain is built from TRBV19 and TRBJ2-7, with a weak D call TRBD2 (5 bases). CDR1 and CDR2 from the germline V gene are LNHDA and SQIVND (reference sequence). CDR3 size: 14 residues. V lost 5 bases and J 3 bases, leaving 14 bases between the germline ends.